This T cell receptor (beta chain) is from a study of blood T cell repertoires in COVID-19. CDR1 is ENHRY and CDR2 is SYGVKD in the germline V gene. Trimming removed 4 bases at V and 4 bases at J, with 10 bases between. The CDR3 is 13 residues long. Profiling relied on immunoSEQ multiplex PCR, and the TCRdb table lists in-frame clones only, not all of them. The sample shows about 200,000 clones, about 88% of them seen only once. The gene calls are TRBV10-3 and TRBJ2-5; D is undetermined. Sequencing used peripheral blood. The clonotype comes from a woman between 45 and 65 years old with COVID-19, enrolled during active disease. CDR3 coding DNA: TGTGCCATCAGTGGCGAAGCGCCAGAGACCCAGTACTTC. It specifies CAISGEAPETQYF.